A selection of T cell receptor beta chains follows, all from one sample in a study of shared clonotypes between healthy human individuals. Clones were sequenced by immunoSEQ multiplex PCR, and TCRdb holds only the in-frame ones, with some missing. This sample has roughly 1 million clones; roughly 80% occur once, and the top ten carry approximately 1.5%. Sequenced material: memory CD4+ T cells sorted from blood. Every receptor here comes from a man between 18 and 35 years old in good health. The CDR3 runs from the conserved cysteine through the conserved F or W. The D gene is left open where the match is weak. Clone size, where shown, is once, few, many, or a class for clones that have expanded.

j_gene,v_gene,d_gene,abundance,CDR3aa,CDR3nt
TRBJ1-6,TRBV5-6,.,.,CASSSLDSLYNSPLHF,TGTGCCAGCAGCTCTCTGGACAGCCTCTATAATTCACCCCTCCACTTT
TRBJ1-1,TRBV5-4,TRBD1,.,CASSTGTATRTEAFF,TGTGCCAGCAGCACCGGGACAGCCACTCGCACTGAAGCTTTCTTT
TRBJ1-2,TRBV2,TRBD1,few,CASSLGQGAGYGYTF,TGTGCCAGCAGCCTAGGACAGGGGGCAGGGTATGGCTACACCTTC
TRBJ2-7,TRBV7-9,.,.,CASSLRQNYEQYF,TGTGCCAGCAGCTTACGACAGAACTACGAGCAGTACTTC
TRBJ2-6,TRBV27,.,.,CASSLYRPEANVLTF,TGTGCCAGCAGTTTGTACAGGCCTGAGGCCAACGTCCTGACTTTC
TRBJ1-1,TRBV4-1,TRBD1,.,CASSQRGPGQGEAFF,TGCGCCAGCAGCCAAAGGGGGCCAGGACAGGGGGAAGCTTTCTTT
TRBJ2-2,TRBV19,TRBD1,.,CATRERQGSTGELFF,TGTGCCACTAGGGAGAGACAGGGGAGCACCGGGGAGCTGTTTTTT
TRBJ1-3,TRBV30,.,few,CAWSPSGASSGNTIYF,TGTGCCTGGAGTCCTTCGGGTGCCAGCTCTGGAAACACCATATATTTT
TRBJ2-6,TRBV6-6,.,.,CASSHGWPGANVLTF,TGTGCCAGCAGTCACGGTTGGCCTGGGGCCAACGTCCTGACTTTC
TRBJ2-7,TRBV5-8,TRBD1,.,CASSLRPGTGGSYEQYF,TGTGCCAGCAGCTTGCGCCCCGGGACAGGGGGCTCCTACGAGCAGTACTTC
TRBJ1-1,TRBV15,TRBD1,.,CATSRDKWDRAEGRGTEAFF,TGTGCCACCAGCAGAGATAAGTGGGACAGGGCAGAGGGAAGGGGCACTGAAGCTTTCTTT
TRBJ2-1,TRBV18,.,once,CASSPSWPNNEQFF,TGTGCCAGCTCGCCCTCCTGGCCAAACAATGAGCAGTTCTTC
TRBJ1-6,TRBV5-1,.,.,CASSRQTPSENSPLHF,TGCGCCAGCAGTCGACAGACACCCTCAGAGAATTCACCCCTCCACTTT
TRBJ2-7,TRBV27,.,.,CASSLFGHSSYEQYF,TGTGCCAGCAGTTTATTTGGGCATAGCTCCTACGAGCAGTACTTC
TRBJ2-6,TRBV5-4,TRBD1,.,CASSLGQGAGANVLTF,TGTGCCAGCAGCTTGGGTCAGGGGGCCGGGGCCAACGTCCTGACTTTC
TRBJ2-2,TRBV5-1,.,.,CASQPLSRTGELFF,TGCGCCAGCCAGCCCCTAAGTAGAACCGGGGAGCTGTTTTTT
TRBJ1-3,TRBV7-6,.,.,CASSLGPRSGGNTIYF,TGTGCCAGCAGCTTAGGTCCCAGGTCGGGTGGAAACACCATATATTTT
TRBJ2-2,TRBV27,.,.,CASSLSRPGTGELFF,TGTGCCAGCAGTTTATCGAGGCCAGGGACCGGGGAGCTGTTTTTT
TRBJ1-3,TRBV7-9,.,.,CASSLARGVTGSSGNTIYF,TGTGCCAGCAGCTTAGCGCGGGGGGTTACAGGGAGTTCTGGAAACACCATATATTTT
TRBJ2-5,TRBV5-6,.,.,CASSFSGLKETQYF,TGTGCCAGCAGCTTTAGCGGATTGAAAGAGACCCAGTACTTC
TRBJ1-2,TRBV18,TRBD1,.,CASSSGQGNGYAF,TGTGCCAGCTCATCGGGACAGGGTAATGGCTACGCCTTC
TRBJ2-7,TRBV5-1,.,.,CASSPRGTGYEQYF,TGCGCCAGCAGCCCGCGCGGGACGGGGTACGAGCAGTACTTC
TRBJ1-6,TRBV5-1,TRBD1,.,CASSLDRGNSPLHF,TGCGCCAGCAGCCTGGACAGGGGAAATTCACCCCTCCACTTT
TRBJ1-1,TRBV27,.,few,CASRTPYAEAFF,TGTGCCAGCAGAACGCCTTACGCTGAAGCTTTCTTT
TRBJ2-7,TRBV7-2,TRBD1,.,CASSPDRVGQYF,TGTGCCAGCAGCCCCGACAGGGTGGGGCAGTACTTC
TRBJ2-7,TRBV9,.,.,CASSVGPHSYEQYF,TGTGCCAGCAGCGTAGGTCCACATTCCTACGAGCAGTACTTC
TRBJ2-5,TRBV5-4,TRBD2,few,CASSLEALAGGRRETQYF,TGTGCCAGCAGCTTGGAAGCACTAGCGGGGGGGCGTCGAGAGACCCAGTACTTC
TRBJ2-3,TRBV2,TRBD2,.,CASRVSGGYYTDTQYF,TGTGCCAGCAGAGTTAGCGGGGGGTACTACACAGATACGCAGTATTTT
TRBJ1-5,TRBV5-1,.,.,CASSLEGGNQPQHF,TGCGCCAGCAGCCTGGAGGGGGGCAATCAGCCCCAGCATTTT
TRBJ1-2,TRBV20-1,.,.,CSAPLGSGYTF,TGCAGTGCTCCTCTCGGTTCCGGCTACACCTTC
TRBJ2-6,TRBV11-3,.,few,CASSLGMPGVDSGANVLTF,TGTGCCAGCAGCTTAGGTATGCCAGGGGTCGACTCTGGGGCCAACGTCCTGACTTTC
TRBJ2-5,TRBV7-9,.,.,CASIRTGEKETQYF,TGTGCCAGCATCAGGACGGGGGAGAAAGAGACCCAGTACTTC
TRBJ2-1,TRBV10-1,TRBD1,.,CASSSSGGDEQFF,TGCGCCAGCAGCTCCTCAGGGGGTGATGAGCAGTTCTTC
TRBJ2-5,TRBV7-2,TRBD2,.,CASSVRTSQETQYF,TGTGCCAGCAGCGTACGGACTAGCCAAGAGACCCAGTACTTC
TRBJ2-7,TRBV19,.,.,CASSIRGGKDEQYF,TGTGCCAGTAGTATCAGGGGGGGTAAGGACGAGCAGTACTTC
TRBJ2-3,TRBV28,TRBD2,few,CASSSAGGPDTQYF,TGTGCCAGCAGTTCGGCGGGGGGGCCAGATACGCAGTATTTT
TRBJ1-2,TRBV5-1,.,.,CASSLPNQDGYTF,TGCGCCAGCAGCCTACCGAACCAAGATGGCTACACCTTC
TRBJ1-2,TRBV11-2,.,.,CASSLAGIGNYGYTF,TGTGCCAGCAGCTTAGCTGGGATCGGGAACTATGGCTACACCTTC
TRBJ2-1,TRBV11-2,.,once,CASSLDRGNEQFF,TGTGCCAGCAGCTTAGATCGAGGAAATGAGCAGTTCTTC
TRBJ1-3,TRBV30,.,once,CAWSVGSGNTIYF,TGTGCCTGGAGTGTCGGCTCTGGAAACACCATATATTTT
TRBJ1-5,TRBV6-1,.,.,CASVTGIEGYQPQHF,TGTGCCAGCGTAACCGGGATCGAAGGTTATCAGCCCCAGCATTTT
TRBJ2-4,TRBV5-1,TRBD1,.,CASSSTGGGNIQYF,TGCGCCAGCAGCTCGACAGGGGGCGGGAACATTCAGTACTTC
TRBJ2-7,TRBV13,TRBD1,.,CASSPRWGDREENEQYF,TGTGCCAGCAGCCCTAGGTGGGGGGACAGGGAGGAAAACGAGCAGTACTTC
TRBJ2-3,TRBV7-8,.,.,CASSLSGDTQYF,TGTGCCAGCAGCCTGTCCGGAGATACGCAGTATTTT
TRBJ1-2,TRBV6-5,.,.,CASSYSDLMAYTF,TGTGCCAGCAGTTACTCGGACCTTATGGCCTACACCTTC
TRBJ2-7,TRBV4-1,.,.,CASSFKRTAPFQVESYEQYF,TGCGCCAGCAGCTTCAAAAGGACAGCACCCTTCCAGGTCGAGTCCTACGAGCAGTACTTC
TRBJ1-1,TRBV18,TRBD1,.,CASSPRSAGQGAAEAFF,TGTGCCAGCTCACCTCGATCGGCCGGACAGGGGGCCGCTGAAGCTTTCTTT
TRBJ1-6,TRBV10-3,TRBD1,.,CAIREGANSPLHF,TGTGCCATCAGGGAGGGGGCTAATTCACCCCTCCACTTT
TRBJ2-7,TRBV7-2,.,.,CASSLEGGGQFYF,TGTGCCAGCAGCTTAGAGGGGGGAGGGCAATTTTACTTC
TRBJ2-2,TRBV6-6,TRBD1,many,CASSRMTGGTGELFF,TGTGCCAGCAGCCGTATGACAGGGGGCACCGGGGAGCTGTTTTTT
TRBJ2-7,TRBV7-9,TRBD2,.,CASSLAWASGREEQYF,TGTGCCAGCAGCTTAGCGTGGGCTAGCGGGAGAGAAGAGCAGTACTTC